This T cell receptor (beta chain) was identified in a study of blood T cells in healthy people across ages. The CDR3 sequence is 13 residues long. V was clipped by 4 bases and J by 1 base, with 7 bases between them. Germline V CDR1 and CDR2: SGHRS, YFSETQ. For the second PCR, which ran for about 6 to 11 cycles, a sample-barcoded 5' primer and a J-beta primer mix were used. In TCRdb, the 5' RACE reads were re-called with MiXCR into one record per CDR3 protein. The sample yields about 570,000 distinct CDR3 sequences, 27% seen once. Around 9 milliliters of peripheral blood were drawn from each donor into EDTA-treated tubes.

J is TRBJ2-3 and V is TRBV5-1; D is unclear. Material: blood. The sequence derives from a woman aged 70-85 years in good health. The CDR3 protein is CASSLFGTDTQYF. CDR3 coding DNA: TGCGCCAGCAGCCTCTTTGGCACAGATACGCAGTATTTT. The full variable domain, rest sourced from reference TRBV5-1 and TRBJ2-3, is KAGVTQTPRYLIKTRGQQVTLSCSPISGHRSVSWYQQTPGQGLQFLFEYFSETQRNKGNFPGRFSGRQFSNSRSEMNVSTLELGDSALYLCASSLFGTDTQYFGPGTRLTVL.